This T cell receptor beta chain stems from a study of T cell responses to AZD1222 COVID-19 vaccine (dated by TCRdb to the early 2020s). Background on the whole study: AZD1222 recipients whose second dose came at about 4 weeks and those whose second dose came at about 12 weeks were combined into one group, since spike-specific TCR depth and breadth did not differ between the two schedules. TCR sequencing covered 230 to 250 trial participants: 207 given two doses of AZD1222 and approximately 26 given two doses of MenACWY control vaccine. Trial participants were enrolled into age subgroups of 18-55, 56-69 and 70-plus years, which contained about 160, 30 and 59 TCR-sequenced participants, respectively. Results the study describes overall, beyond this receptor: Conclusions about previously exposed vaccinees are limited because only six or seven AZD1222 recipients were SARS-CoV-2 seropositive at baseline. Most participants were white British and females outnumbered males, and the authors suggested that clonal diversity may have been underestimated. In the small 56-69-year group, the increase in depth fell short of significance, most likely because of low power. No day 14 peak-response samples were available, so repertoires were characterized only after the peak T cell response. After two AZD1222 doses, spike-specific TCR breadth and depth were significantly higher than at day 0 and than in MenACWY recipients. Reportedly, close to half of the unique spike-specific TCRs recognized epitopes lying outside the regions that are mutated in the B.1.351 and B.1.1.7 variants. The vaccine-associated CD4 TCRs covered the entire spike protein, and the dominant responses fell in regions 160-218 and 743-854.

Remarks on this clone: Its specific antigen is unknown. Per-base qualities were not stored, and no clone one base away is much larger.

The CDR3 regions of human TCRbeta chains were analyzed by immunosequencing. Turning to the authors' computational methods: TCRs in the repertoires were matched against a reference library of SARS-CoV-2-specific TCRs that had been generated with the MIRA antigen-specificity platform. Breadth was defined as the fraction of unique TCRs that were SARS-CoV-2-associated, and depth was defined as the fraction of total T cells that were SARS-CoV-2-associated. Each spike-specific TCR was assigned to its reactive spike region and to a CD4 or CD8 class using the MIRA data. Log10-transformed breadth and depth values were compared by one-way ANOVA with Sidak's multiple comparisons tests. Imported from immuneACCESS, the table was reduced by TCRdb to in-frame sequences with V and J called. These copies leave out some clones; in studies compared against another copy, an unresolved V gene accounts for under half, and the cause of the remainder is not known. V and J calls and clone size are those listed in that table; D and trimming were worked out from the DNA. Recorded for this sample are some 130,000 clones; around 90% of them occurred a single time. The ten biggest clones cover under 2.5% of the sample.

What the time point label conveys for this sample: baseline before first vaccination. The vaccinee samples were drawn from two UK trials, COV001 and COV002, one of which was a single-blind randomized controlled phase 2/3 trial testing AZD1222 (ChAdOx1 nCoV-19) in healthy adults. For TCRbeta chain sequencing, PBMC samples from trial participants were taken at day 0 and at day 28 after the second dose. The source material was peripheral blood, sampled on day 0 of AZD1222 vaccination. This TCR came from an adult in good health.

The CDR3 protein: CASSLSALKGNNQPQHF. The bases read TGTGCCAGCAGTTTATCCGCGTTGAAGGGGAACAATCAGCCCCAGCATTTT. The V gene is TRBV28 and the J gene is TRBJ1-5; a weak D assignment points to TRBD1 (5 bases agree). The germline V gene gives CDR1 as MDHEN and CDR2 as SYDVKM. From its cysteine to its phenylalanine, the CDR3 spans 17 amino acids. Solely the CDR3 DNA is kept, with 51 bases framed from the first base. V and J lose 1 base and 3 bases, and a span of 16 bases separates them. Extended through the reference TRBV28 and TRBJ1-5 proteins, this CDR3 yields the full variable domain: DVKVTQSSRYLVKRTGEKVFLECVQDMDHENMFWYRQDPGLGLRLIYFSYDVKMKEKGDIPEGYSVSREKKERFSLILESASTNQTSMYLCASSLSALKGNNQPQHFGDGTRLSIL.